Listed here is a single T cell receptor (beta chain). Its antigen has not been determined. No base quality values were provided; no much bigger clone lies one nucleotide off. This record comes from a study of cytomegalovirus exposure and HLA in healthy donors (dated by TCRdb to 2016 to 2017). Looking at the study overall: In an earlier analysis of several hundred of the donors, 276 Gb of sequence data and some 100 million unique TCR beta sequences from about 180 million T cells were reported. Because of strong linkage in the cohort, roughly five DR-DQ haplotypes were treated as single units for association and clustering. In addition to the first cohort of 650 to 750 subjects, a separate validation cohort of 120 different subjects was used. On average, roughly 250,000 unique TCR beta nucleotide sequences were sequenced per donor among about 400 genotyped donors of the cohort, with 15% to 20% of those sequences being non-productive. The study aimed to test whether signatures of past pathogen exposure could be identified by cataloging public T cell receptors. A later analysis re-analyzed previously published TCR beta repertoires from 650 to 800 donors and added high-resolution HLA genotyping to study TCR occurrence patterns. Typing coverage differed by locus: A, B, C, DRB1 and DQB1 were typed in about 629-640 donors, DQA1 in 500 to 550, DPA1 in 606, and DPB1 in roughly 450. Every repertoire in the discovery cohort had been generated on one and the same sequencing platform. Among the 398 genotyped donors, around 81% belonged to the genetic ancestry cluster associated with self-reported Caucasian donors. An early release that covered roughly 600 HLA-typed donors contained around 300 gigabases of sequencing data and tens of millions of unique TCR sequences. To predict cytomegalovirus infection status, the study combined high-throughput TCR immunosequencing, statistical association of individual TCRs with disease status, and machine learning. Using immunosequencing, the study profiled T cell repertoires from some 670 subjects and related those repertoires to cytomegalovirus serostatus. HLA typing covered class I and class II loci at four-digit resolution. Donor age, sex, ethnicity and CMV serostatus were collected together with the repertoire data. A later genetic analysis took genome-wide SNP genotypes for about 65% of the roughly 670 donors and used that subset as a discovery cohort. The later analysis used no new phenotypic data to find candidate immune exposures, relying instead on TCR beta sequences and their occurrence across donors. To decide whether each TCR beta V gene segment behaved as functional or pseudogenic, an earlier analysis of some 540 of the donors relied on high-throughput TCR beta sequencing.

Library generation was performed with the immunoSEQ multiplex PCR assay. A mixture of 60 forward primers for TCR Vbeta segments and 13 reverse primers for TCR Jbeta segments was used in the multiplex PCR. The CDR3 region of rearranged TCR beta genes was amplified from genomic DNA by a multiplex PCR assay. The Illumina HiSeq System was used to sequence the amplified TCR beta libraries as 87-base-pair reads. On the authors' methods: A later analysis tallied about 77 million unique TCR beta chains across the 666 repertoires, and 10 million to 11 million of those chains were shared by two or more donors. Raw reads were error-corrected and collapsed into unique sequences with a nearest-neighbor algorithm that merged closely related sequences to remove PCR and sequencing errors. To assign V, D and J gene segments, CDR3 sequences were aligned to IMGT reference sequences. For a sequence to be retained, a match of at least six nucleotides was required to both a V gene segment and a J gene segment. A rearrangement was called productive if the CDR3 had no stop codons and remained in frame with V and J, and every other rearrangement was called non-productive. Following IMGT convention, CDR3 was defined as the stretch from the second conserved V-encoded cysteine up to the conserved J-encoded phenylalanine. The earlier analysis of about 500 of the donors excluded sequences that lacked an unambiguous match to a single V gene segment. An earlier analysis of several hundred of the donors called V segments functional above 56.7% productive rearrangements and segregating when the between-donor standard deviation exceeded 5%. A statistical classification framework was built to diagnose cytomegalovirus status from the catalog of TCR beta chain sequences. A later analysis assigned V and J genes by comparing TCR nucleotide sequences with IMGT/GENE-DB human TR gene sequences. A later analysis assigned CDR3 sequences and most-parsimonious VDJ recombination scenarios with the TCRdist pipeline. A later analysis defined each TCR beta chain by its CDR3 amino acid sequence plus V-gene family, and excluded reads lacking a unique V-gene family. To address suspected cross-contamination and a sequencing artifact, a later analysis removed roughly 580 highly shared, low-generation-probability nucleotide sequences. For each public chain, a later analysis derived a clonal expansion index from normalized ranks of inferred template counts within each repertoire. A later analysis computed generation probabilities with a VDJ recombination model fitted to out-of-frame rearrangements, and checked the results against IGoR. Hypergeometric tests were used in a later analysis to score TCR-TCR, TCR-HLA and TCR-CMV co-occurrence, with a repertoire-size bias correction applied to the TCR pairs. A later analysis estimated false discovery rates by permuting HLA or CMV assignments 20 times. In a later analysis, co-occurring TCRs were grouped using DBSCAN, and TCRdist sequence similarity was added for clustering within HLA-allele-positive subsets. Repertoires with fewer than 30,000 or more than 120,000 public chains were left out of co-occurrence clustering, as were about 5 repertoires with anomalous nucleotide sharing. TCRdb carries this immuneACCESS record with in-frame sequences only. Its versions omit some clonotypes, under half of them owing to an unresolved V gene in the studies checked, with the rest unexplained. V and J calls and clone size are as listed in that table; D and trimming were resolved from the DNA. The sample includes 150,000 to 250,000 clones, with approximately 85% observed a single time. Clones ranked in the top ten supply roughly 1.5% of the sample.

CDR1 and CDR2, looked up from the germline V gene, are SGHRS and YFSETQ. Including the terminal cysteine and phenylalanine, the CDR3 comprises 14 residues. Solely the CDR3 DNA is kept, with 42 bases framed from the first base. V is clipped by 4 bases and J by 5 bases, and the sequence between their germline boundaries is 15 bases long. What the work shows at the level of the full study, not this receptor alone: A further reported finding was that TCR beta sequences accurately predicted the HLA-A and HLA-B alleles for most subjects in the first cohort. When HLA alleles, especially DR and DQ, strongly co-occurred, attributing TCR associations to individual alleles was difficult. Only TCR beta chains were sequenced in this cohort, and the absence of alpha or paired-chain data limited detectable features. Linkage disequilibrium might explain the correlated functional status among segregating V segments, but an unknown experimental factor could not be excluded. Most TCR sequences were observed very rarely across donors, whereas some public TCRs were present in many individuals. V-gene and J-gene trimming of TCR beta chains was associated with a missense DCLRE1C variant in a later genetic analysis, and the association was replicated in an independent cohort. A total of 150 to 200 TCR beta chains were listed by the study as associated with cytomegalovirus. HLA typing was unavailable for some donors at each locus, so association tests used only the typed subset. The classifier was reported to diagnose cytomegalovirus status with high specificity and sensitivity in both the original and validation cohorts. In a later analysis, the rate of TCR association differed among HLA loci, with DRB1 alleles having the most associated TCRs and HLA-C alleles having the fewest. For the cohort, immune exposure information was limited to CMV serostatus. A later analysis reported that several top co-occurrence clusters appeared linked to parvovirus B19, influenza, CMV and Epstein-Barr virus. In a later analysis, most CMV-associated TCR beta chains were found to appear HLA-restricted, with HLA associations seemingly driven largely by CMV exposure. A few of the identified cytomegalovirus-associated TCR beta chains were confirmed in vitro to be specific for cytomegalovirus antigens. A cluster of highly shared sequence variants was judged likely to represent a technical artifact of the sequencing pipeline. The presence/absence analyses assumed that sequencing depth was roughly uniform across donors, and that assumption may not be true. An earlier analysis of approximately 530 of the donors showed that most TCR beta V segments appeared in productive rearrangements either about 87% or about 30% of the time, which broadly matched IMGT annotations. In a later analysis, HLA-associated TCR beta chains showed more clonal expansion and lower generation probabilities than non-associated chains that were equally common. Some IMGT-functional V segments, including TRBV6-2 and TRBV6-3, could not be told apart with the 87-base-pair reads, so those segments were excluded. Specific HLA alleles were associated with about 17,000 TCR beta sequences at a false discovery rate of 0.05 in a later analysis. It was suggested by the authors that the approach could potentially be generalized to other disease states and immunological phenotypes. A later genetic analysis reported fewer N-insertions in productive TCRs among donors in an Asian-associated ancestry cluster than the roughly 720-donor mean. Because counts were too low, seventeen rarely observed V segments, including chromosome 9 orphons, were excluded from the earlier analysis of around 590 of the donors.

The cohort comprised approximately 700 healthy bone marrow donors. At the time of sampling, all cohort members were nominally healthy, though unrecorded immune exposures were likely present. The donor was CMV seropositive and was included in the group of some 290 seropositive cohort members. A peripheral blood sample was collected from each donor, and TCR beta sequencing was performed on peripheral blood mononuclear cells. Genomic DNA was extracted from the blood cell samples with the Qiagen DNeasy Blood Extraction Kit. The sample comprised PBMCs. The sequence joins TRBV5-1 to TRBJ2-5; a weak D assignment points to TRBD2 (5 bases agree). The sequence came from a girl aged 5-17 years in good health and CMV-seropositive. The CDR3 in this case is CASSLERRRETQYF. The nucleotides are TGCGCCAGCAGCCTGGAAAGGAGGAGGGAGACCCAGTACTTC.